These 13 T cell receptor beta chains were sequenced from one sample in a study of T-cell reconstitution after alpha-beta-depleted transplantation in children. Unique molecular identifiers were incorporated into the prepared TCRbeta library. Via MiXCR, TCRdb re-called the PCR reads, giving one row per CDR3 protein. The table includes 400,000 to 550,000 distinct CDR3 sequences, roughly a tenth detected once. Sequencing was performed on PBMCs, taken before TCRalphabeta/CD19-depleted stem cell transplant. The receptors originated from a child aged 2 to 10 with inherited bone marrow failure, due to receive a stem cell transplant.

The chain combines TRBV20-1 with TRBJ2-1; 12 positions match TRBD2. The CDR3 loop spans 18 amino acids. Germline V gene sequence: CDR1 DFQATT, CDR2 SNEGSKA (reference sequence). Unmatched junction bases numbered 13, after V lost 0 bases and J lost 7 bases. Here the CDR3 DNA reads TGCAGTGCTAGAGATCCGGGGCTAGCGGGAGGGCTGAGGAATGAGCAGTTCTTC. Its protein product is CSARDPGLAGGLRNEQFF.

This clonotype appeared many times. The junction departs from germline at one end; a sequencing error may be responsible. The V gene is TRBV7-7, the J gene TRBJ2-3, with D perhaps TRBD2 (5 bases). This CDR3 region has 10 residues. Germline CDR1 is SSHAT and CDR2 is FNYEAQ (reference sequence). The CDR3 loop is CASSLARLAF. The CDR3, as DNA: TGTGCTAGCAGCTTAGCGCGGCTAGCATTT.

This clonotype was recorded many times. At one of its ends the junction is not consistent with the germline gene, which may arise from a read error. The chain carries TRBV6-1 and TRBJ1-1, with D unresolved. CDR1 MNHNS and CDR2 SASEGT come from the germline V gene. The CDR3 covers 13 residues. The CDR3 DNA reads TGTGCCAGCAGAGAAGGGTGGGACACTGAAGCTTTCTTT. Encoded protein: CASREGWDTEAFF.

This clonotype was seen ten or more times. The rearrangement uses TRBV6-2 or TRBV6-3 and TRBJ2-3; unclear D gene. Germline values: CDR1 MNHEY, CDR2 SVGEGT. The CDR3 runs 15 residues. With 2 bases removed from V and 5 bases from J, the gap between germline ends came to 14 bases. The CDR3 sequence is CASSYEWASGDTQYF. The CDR3 nucleotides read TGTGCCAGCAGTTACGAGTGGGCCAGTGGAGATACGCAGTATTTT.

There are many counts of this clonotype. The V gene is TRBV6-5, the J gene TRBJ2-1; tentatively, D is TRBD1 (5 bases). Between the trimmed V and J ends, which lost 2 bases and 7 bases, there was a span of 12 bases. Germline V lookup: CDR1 MNHEY, CDR2 SVGAGI. This CDR3 region has 14 residues. As DNA, the CDR3 is TGTGCCAGCAGTTACGGCAGGTCAGGGAATGAGCAGTTCTTC. Its protein is CASSYGRSGNEQFF.

This clonotype was observed a few times. This chain links TRBV27 with TRBJ2-7; 7 positions match TRBD2. The CDR3 runs to 15 residues. Germline V gene lookup returns CDR1 MNHEY and CDR2 SMNVEV (reference sequence). V trimming: 5 bases; J trimming: 6 bases; junction bases outside the gene matches: 13. CDR3 amino acids: CASSPRGLGLFEQYF. The CDR3 DNA is TGTGCCAGCAGTCCCAGAGGACTAGGACTGTTCGAGCAGTACTTC.

In this sample, this clonotype turned up a few times. The chain uses TRBV7-2 and TRBJ2-7; 7 bases map to TRBD1. The length of the CDR3 is 14 residues. CDR1 SGHTA and CDR2 FQGNSA come from the germline V gene. The V segment lost 4 bases and the J segment 1 base; nucleotides outside the gene matches: 4. CDR3 loop: CASSWGTVSYEQYF. The DNA of the CDR3 is TGTGCCAGCAGCTGGGGGACAGTTTCCTACGAGCAGTACTTC. Full variable domain (remainder filled in from reference TRBV7-2 and TRBJ2-7): GAGVSQSPSNKVTEKGKDVELRCDPISGHTALYWYRQSLGQGLEFLIYFQGNSAPDKSGLPSDRFSAERTGGSVSTLTIQRTQQEDSAVYLCASSWGTVSYEQYFGPGTRLTVT.

The chain has TRBV20-1 and TRBJ2-1, with TRBD2 matching over 9 bases. The CDR3 contains 14 residues. The junction had 5 bases not matched to a gene; V was cut back by 6 bases and J by 2 bases. CDR1 is DFQATT and CDR2 is SNEGSKA in the germline V gene (reference sequence). CDR3 DNA sequence: TGCAGTGCCATGGCGGGAGGGGCCTACAATGAGCAGTTCTTC. Encoded protein: CSAMAGGAYNEQFF.

J is TRBJ2-6 and V is TRBV7-9, with D perhaps being TRBD1 or TRBD2 (5 bases each). The CDR3 is 16 residues long. The V and J ends lost 5 bases and 2 bases respectively, with 13 bases between them. Per the germline V gene, CDR1 is SEHNR and CDR2 is FQNEAQ (reference sequence). The CDR3 loop reads CASSPYRGAGANVLTF. CDR3 bases: TGTGCCAGCAGCCCATATAGAGGGGCTGGGGCCAACGTCCTGACTTTC. Drawing the rest from reference TRBV7-9 and TRBJ2-6, the complete variable domain is DTGVSQNPRHKITKRGQNVTFRCDPISEHNRLYWYRQTLGQGPEFLTYFQNEAQLEKSRLLSDRFSAERPKGSFSTLEIQRTEQGDSAMYLCASSPYRGAGANVLTFGAGSRLTVL.

The chain couples TRBV30 to TRBJ2-7; tentatively, D is TRBD2 (5 bases). CDR3 length: 14 amino acids. Germline-derived CDR1 and CDR2 are GTSNPN and SVGIG (reference sequence). The germline V and J ends were trimmed by 0 bases and 5 bases, with 14 bases remaining between them. DNA of the CDR3: TGTGCCTGGAGTGTAGGTTCGGGGTTCCACGAGCAGTACTTC. Encoded protein: CAWSVGSGFHEQYF.

The chain joins TRBV28 to TRBJ1-2; 10 nucleotides align to TRBD1. The CDR3 covers 16 residues. The V and J ends lost 6 bases and 4 bases, in that order; junction bases with no gene match: 11. Germline V gene lookup returns CDR1 MDHEN and CDR2 SYDVKM. The DNA of the CDR3 is TGTGCCAGCAGCTCGAATATCAGGGACAGGGGCTATGGCTACACCTTC. Translation: CASSSNIRDRGYGYTF.

This clonotype was found many times. In DNA, the CDR3 is TGTGCCAGCACCAATAGCGGGAGAGGTACCGGGGAGCTGTTTTTT. Its protein is CASTNSGRGTGELFF. The chain combines TRBV21-1 with TRBJ2-2. TRBV21-1 is designated a pseudogene. The CDR3 is 15 residues long.

V gene TRBV5-1 combines with J gene TRBJ1-2; 9 nucleotides match TRBD1. Trimming at V came to 3 bases and at J to 6 bases, leaving 6 bases not matched to a gene. In germline, CDR1 is SGHRS, CDR2 YFSETQ. This CDR3 comprises 14 residues. The CDR3 DNA reads as TGCGCCAGCAGCTCACAGGGGGCGAGGCATGGCTACACCTTC. Translated, it gives CASSSQGARHGYTF.